The clone carrying this TCR beta chain was observed a few times. Its target is not known. This sample is part of a study of blood T cells in healthy people across ages. Study results and limitations: In these data, TCR beta diversity tracked strongly with naive T cell percentage. Expanded clonotype changes were possibly confounded by unknown donor CMV status.

Next came a second PCR, run for about 7 to 12 cycles, which used a sample-barcoded 5' primer along with a J-beta primer mix. A template-switch adaptor containing 12 random nucleotides labeled each cDNA molecule. Researchers report that each sample yielded at least 2.5 million CDR3-containing paired-end reads. Via MiXCR, TCRdb re-called the 5' RACE reads, giving one row per CDR3 protein. The table lists roughly 930,000 distinct CDR3 sequences, under 50% of them singletons, with around an eighth in the top ten. Sequences were obtained from blood. The TCR sequence derives from a man aged 25 to 45 in good health.

CDR3 in DNA: TGTGCCAGCAGCTTAACGAGGGACAGGGAGGCTACTAACTATGGCTACACCTTC. It codes for CASSLTRDREATNYGYTF. The J gene is TRBJ1-2, the V gene TRBV7-3; 9 bases agree with TRBD1. V shed 0 bases and J 0 bases; nucleotides not matched to a gene: 8. Per germline, CDR1 SGHTA and CDR2 FQGTGA. The length of the CDR3 is 18 residues.